One sample yielded the 32 T cell receptor beta chains listed below, sequenced in a study of cytomegalovirus exposure and HLA in healthy donors. A multiplex PCR was run with 60 Vbeta primers and 13 Jbeta primers. TCRdb's copy holds only in-frame clones and misses some; the assay was immunoSEQ multiplex PCR. The sample shows some 77,000 clones, roughly 85% of them seen only once. Input material: PBMCs. Receptors were obtained from a man aged 25 to 40 in good health and CMV-seronegative.

The V gene is TRBV6-1, the J gene TRBJ2-4; 7 bases fit TRBD2. The trim removed 5 bases at V and 6 bases at J, leaving 4 bases unmatched. Germline CDR1 is MNHNS and CDR2 is SASEGT. CDR3 size: 13 residues. The CDR3: CASSQGGGNIQYF. The DNA for the CDR3 is TGTGCCAGCAGTCAGGGCGGGGGAAACATTCAGTACTTC.

This clone was seen once. The V call is TRBV7-2, the J call TRBJ1-2; D may be TRBD1 (6 bases). Germline lookup yields CDR1 SGHTA and CDR2 FQGNSA. This CDR3 comprises 14 residues. Trimming cost V 2 bases and J 4 bases, with 11 bases left between them. The CDR3 loop is CASSLKTRGYGYTF. CDR3 coding DNA: TGTGCCAGCAGCTTAAAAACCAGGGGCTATGGCTACACCTTC.

The chain carries TRBV6-6 and TRBJ1-3; D gene uncertain. Trimming left V 10 bases short and J 2 bases short, with 12 bases between. This CDR3 is 13 amino acids long. Germline V CDR1 and CDR2: MNHNY, SVGAGI (reference sequence). CDR3 protein: CATREAAGNTIYF. The CDR3 DNA sequence: TGTGCCACCCGGGAGGCAGCTGGAAACACCATATATTTT.

This chain links TRBV5-6 with TRBJ2-5; 8 nucleotides agree with TRBD1. V lost 2 bases, J lost 5 bases, and 5 bases stayed unmatched. Germline CDR1 is SGHDT and CDR2 is YYEEEE. This CDR3 spans 14 amino acids. The CDR3 sequence is CASSFTDRAETQYF. As DNA, the CDR3 is TGTGCCAGCAGCTTTACGGACAGGGCGGAGACCCAGTACTTC.

The chain recombines TRBV5-1 with TRBJ2-3; 9 positions match TRBD2. Germline CDR1 and CDR2: SGHRS and YFSETQ. With 4 bases clipped from V and 3 bases from J, the junction kept 15 bases outside the gene matches. The CDR3 length is 18 residues. CDR3 in DNA: TGCGCCAGCAGCCTACCTAGCGGGGCCGAGTTTAGAACAGATACGCAGTATTTT. This translates into CASSLPSGAEFRTDTQYF.

The V call is TRBV13, the J call TRBJ2-1; D is possibly TRBD2 (5 bases). V was shortened by 0 bases and J by 2 bases, with 8 bases between the two germline ends. CDR1 and CDR2 (germline): PRHDT, FYEKMQ (reference sequence). The CDR3 totals 15 residues. The CDR3 here is CASSLGRTAYNEQFF. The CDR3 DNA follows: TGTGCCAGCAGCTTAGGCCGGACTGCCTACAATGAGCAGTTCTTC.

This chain links TRBV6-1 with TRBJ2-2, with a tentative D call TRBD1 (6 bases). V was clipped by 1 base and J by 4 bases, with 13 bases between them. This CDR3 comprises 16 residues. The germline V gene has CDR1 MNHNS and CDR2 SASEGT. CDR3 nucleotides: TGTGCCAGCAGTGAAGGCCAGGGGTCGGGCACCGGGGAGCTGTTTTTT. It yields the protein CASSEGQGSGTGELFF.

This sequence joins TRBV27 and TRBJ1-2; 9 bases agree with TRBD1. J was trimmed by 4 bases and V by 8 bases; bases with no gene match: 5. CDR1 and CDR2 from the germline V gene are MNHEY and SMNVEV (reference sequence). The CDR3 spans 13 residues. The CDR3 loop is CASGTGQGYGYTF. CDR3 nucleotide sequence: TGTGCCAGCGGGACAGGGCAGGGCTATGGCTACACCTTC.

With respect to this clone: One end of the junction fails to match germline, which may point to a read error. The chain has TRBV19 and TRBJ2-7; 7 bases fit TRBD2. Germline assignment: CDR1 LNHDA and CDR2 SQIVND (reference sequence). The CDR3 totals 15 residues. The CDR3, as DNA: TGTCCCAGTAGTCCTTTCGGGGGGACGACCCACGAGCAGTACTTC. It encodes CPSSPFGGTTHEQYF.

This clone came up a few times. This chain joins TRBV6-1 and TRBJ2-3, with D perhaps matching TRBD2 (7 bases). The germline CDR1 and CDR2 sequences are MNHNS and SASEGT. V lost 6 bases to trimming and J lost 4 bases, with 11 bases between them. The CDR3 totals 13 residues. In nucleotides, the CDR3 is TGTGCCAGCAGAGAGGGGGGGGCAGATACGCAGTATTTT. It is translated as CASREGGADTQYF.

The V call is TRBV30, the J call TRBJ2-1; D gene ambiguous. Germline V gene data show CDR1 as GTSNPN and CDR2 as SVGIG (reference sequence). Between the trimmed V and J ends, which lost 3 bases and 7 bases, there was a span of 22 bases. The CDR3 loop spans 16 amino acids. CDR3 nucleotides: TGTGCCTGGAGAGAGGAACCCTTGACGGTGGCAAATGAGCAGTTCTTC. Amino acid sequence: CAWREEPLTVANEQFF. Using reference TRBV30 and TRBJ2-1 for the parts outside the CDR3, the full variable domain is SQTIHQWPATLVQPVGSPLSLECTVEGTSNPNLYWYRQAAGRGLQLLFYSVGIGQISSEVPQNLSASRPQDRQFILSSKKLLLSDSGFYLCAWREEPLTVANEQFFGPGTRLTVL.

This rearrangement joins TRBV11-3 to TRBJ2-7, with D perhaps TRBD2 (6 bases). V was trimmed by 4 bases and J by 7 bases, leaving 8 bases between them. The germline CDR1 and CDR2 sequences are SGHNT and YENEEA. The CDR3 spans 11 residues. CDR3 amino acids: CASSSGGEQYF. CDR3 DNA: TGTGCCAGCAGCTCTGGAGGGGAGCAGTACTTC. Full variable domain (outside the CDR3, taken from reference TRBV11-3 and TRBJ2-7): EAGVVQSPRYKIIEKKQPVAFWCNPISGHNTLYWYLQNLGQGPELLIRYENEEAVDDSQLPKDRFSAERLKGVDSTLKIQPAELGDSAVYLCASSSGGEQYFGPGTRLTVT.

In its sample, this clone was seen a few times. This chain joins TRBV6-1 and TRBJ1-1; D possibly corresponds to TRBD1 (5 bases). CDR1 and CDR2 (germline): MNHNS, SASEGT. Trimming shortened V by 7 bases and J by 4 bases, and 10 bases separated the two germline ends. The CDR3 contains 12 residues. The CDR3 nucleotides are TGTGCCAGCAAAAGGGGTTTCACTGAAGCTTTCTTT. This sequence encodes CASKRGFTEAFF.

This clone was counted a few times. V gene TRBV4-1 combines with J gene TRBJ2-7; possible D gene TRBD2, 6 bases. The ends were cut back, 3 bases at V and 4 bases at J, with 13 bases in the middle. The CDR3 has 14 residues. Germline V CDR1 and CDR2: MGHRA, YSYEKL. The CDR3 DNA sequence: TGCGCCAGCAGCCAGATGGAGGGATGGTACGAGCAGTACTTC. This encodes CASSQMEGWYEQYF.

This rearrangement joins TRBV7-9 to TRBJ1-3; D gene ambiguous. Germline-derived CDR1 and CDR2 are SEHNR and FQNEAQ (reference sequence). The CDR3 totals 14 residues. V lost 3 bases, J lost 4 bases, and 10 bases lay in between. This CDR3 is CASSLGHAGNTIYF. CDR3 nucleotides: TGTGCCAGCAGCTTGGGCCACGCCGGAAACACCATATATTTT. Supplemented by reference TRBV7-9 and TRBJ1-3, the full variable domain reads DTGVSQNPRHKITKRGQNVTFRCDPISEHNRLYWYRQTLGQGPEFLTYFQNEAQLEKSRLLSDRFSAERPKGSFSTLEIQRTEQGDSAMYLCASSLGHAGNTIYFGEGSWLTVV.

This chain joins TRBV7-9 and TRBJ2-5, with 8 nucleotides matching TRBD1. With the DNA end fitting TRBJ2-7 better, the J assignment may be wrong. This CDR3 comprises 15 residues. CDR1 SEHNR and CDR2 FQNEAQ come from the germline V gene (reference sequence). The DNA of the CDR3 is TGTGCCAGCAGCCCCCGCGGACAGGGTACTTACGAGCAGTACTTC. Protein: CASSPRGQGTYEQYF.

The V call is TRBV2, the J call TRBJ1-2; 7 bases match TRBD1. Looked up from germline, CDR1 is SNHLY and CDR2 is FYNNEI. CDR3 length equals 14 residues. V dropped 3 bases and J dropped 4; count of bases not matched to a gene: 5. The CDR3, as DNA: TGTGCCAGCAGTGAGAGGGGGCGAGTCTATGGCTACACCTTC. It encodes CASSERGRVYGYTF.

The V gene is TRBV6-5, the J gene TRBJ1-2; D remains unclear. The length of the CDR3 is 15 residues. V shed 2 bases and J shed 3 bases, with 13 bases lying between them. Per germline, CDR1 MNHEY and CDR2 SVGAGI. CDR3: CASSYGAGRDYGYTF. CDR3 bases: TGTGCCAGCAGTTACGGCGCGGGGAGAGACTATGGCTACACCTTC.

J is TRBJ2-2 and V is TRBV28, with TRBD1 matching 11 bases. The CDR3 consists of 14 residues. Losses at the gene ends were 11 bases for V and 7 bases for J; bases not matched to a gene: 9. Per germline, CDR1 MDHEN and CDR2 SYDVKM. The CDR3 nucleotides read TGTGCCGGAGGGACAGGGGGAAGGGTCGGGGAGCTGTTTTTT. As protein: CAGGTGGRVGELFF.

This clone occurred once. Additional DNA sequences in this sample encode the identical CDR3. The genes are TRBV6-5 and TRBJ1-1; 12 bases match TRBD1. This CDR3 region has 14 residues. Germline V gives CDR1 MNHEY, CDR2 SVGAGI. With 5 bases clipped from V and 6 bases from J, the junction kept 4 bases outside the gene matches. CDR3 protein: CASSGTGGTAEAFF. DNA for the CDR3: TGTGCCAGCAGTGGGACAGGGGGCACTGCTGAAGCTTTCTTT.

The chain uses TRBV5-8 and TRBJ1-1; D gene uncertain. The CDR3 loop spans 14 amino acids. Trimming stripped 2 bases from V and 0 bases from J, with 8 bases between. Germline values: CDR1 SGHTS, CDR2 YDEGEE. In DNA form, the CDR3 reads TGTGCCAGCAGCTTAGAAGAGGTGAACACTGAAGCTTTCTTT. Translated, it gives CASSLEEVNTEAFF.

V usage is TRBV30 and J usage is TRBJ2-5; 8 bases agree with TRBD2. This CDR3 has 13 amino acids. The V segment lost 2 bases and the J segment 4 bases; nucleotides outside the gene matches: 3. The germline gives CDR1 GTSNPN, CDR2 SVGIG (reference sequence). The CDR3 reads CAWSSSGRETQYF. The CDR3 nucleotides read TGTGCCTGGAGTTCCAGCGGGAGAGAGACCCAGTACTTC.

This clone has a handful of counts. V and J are TRBV4-3 and TRBJ2-1; tentatively, D is TRBD2 (6 bases). The CDR3 length is 12 residues. CDR1 is LGHNA and CDR2 is YSLEER in the germline V gene. Trimming removed 0 bases from V and 13 bases from J, with 10 bases in between. The CDR3 region has the DNA TGCGCCAGCAGCCAAGAGGGGAGGATACAGTTCTTC. Protein sequence: CASSQEGRIQFF.

The chain recombines TRBV6-6 with TRBJ1-4, with TRBD1 as a possible D gene (5 bases). The length of the CDR3 is 15 residues. Germline V gene lookup returns CDR1 MNHNY and CDR2 SVGAGI (reference sequence). The ends were cut back, 6 bases at V and 6 bases at J, with 17 bases in the middle. Written as DNA, the CDR3 is TGTGCCAGCAGGGGACTCGGGAGAGAAGATGAAAAACTGTTTTTT. Translation: CASRGLGREDEKLFF.

V usage is TRBV9 and J usage is TRBJ1-3; a weak D match, TRBD1 (5 bases). CDR3 length: 15 residues. Looked up from germline, CDR1 is SGDLS and CDR2 is YYNGEE. Trimming left V 0 bases short and J 0 bases short, with 7 bases between. Written as DNA, the CDR3 is TGTGCCAGCAGCGTAGCTGGGGCCTCTGGAAACACCATATATTTT. It specifies CASSVAGASGNTIYF.

This clone has just one count. This rearrangement joins TRBV27 to TRBJ2-7, with 8 bases matching TRBD1. Germline V lookup: CDR1 MNHEY, CDR2 SMNVEV (reference sequence). Trimming cost V 5 bases and J 3 bases; bases outside gene matches: 6. This CDR3 spans 14 amino acids. The CDR3 nucleotides are TGTGCCAGCAGTGGACAGGGTTCGGGCTACGAGCAGTACTTC. It is translated as CASSGQGSGYEQYF.

The genes are TRBV13 and TRBJ1-2; no reliable D call. The CDR3 runs to 15 residues. V was cut by 5 bases and J by 4 bases, with 17 bases left in between. Per the germline V gene, CDR1 is PRHDT and CDR2 is FYEKMQ (reference sequence). The CDR3 sequence: CASSGRLRFSYGYTF. The DNA for the CDR3 is TGTGCCAGCAGCGGTCGACTGAGGTTCTCCTATGGCTACACCTTC.

The chain employs TRBV6-1 and TRBJ1-5; D possibly corresponds to TRBD1 (6 bases). The V gene's germline CDR1 is MNHNS and CDR2 SASEGT. CDR3 size: 13 residues. The germline V and J ends were trimmed by 1 base and 6 bases, with 7 bases remaining between them. This CDR3 is CASSEEGGQPQHF. In DNA, the CDR3 is TGTGCCAGCAGTGAAGAAGGGGGTCAGCCCCAGCATTTT.

V usage is TRBV19 and J usage is TRBJ1-4, with TRBD1 matching over 8 bases. Per germline, CDR1 LNHDA and CDR2 SQIVND (reference sequence). J was trimmed by 6 bases and V by 1 base; bases with no gene match: 1. The CDR3 has 14 amino acids. The CDR3 sequence: CASSIGQGYEKLFF. CDR3 nucleotides: TGTGCCAGTAGTATAGGACAGGGGTATGAAAAACTGTTTTTT.

The gene calls are TRBV6-5 and TRBJ2-7; TRBD1 might be the D (5 bases). The CDR3 is 15 residues long. The V gene's germline CDR1 is MNHEY and CDR2 SVGAGI. With 6 bases removed from V and 1 base from J, the gap between germline ends came to 16 bases. The CDR3 sequence is CASSPQALGSYEQYF. The DNA of the CDR3 is TGTGCCAGCAGCCCACAGGCCCTAGGATCCTACGAGCAGTACTTC.

V usage is TRBV9 and J usage is TRBJ1-1; no definite D call. Germline values: CDR1 SGDLS, CDR2 YYNGEE. The V gene lost 0 bases and the J gene lost 0 bases, with 18 bases spanning the gap. The CDR3 loop spans 18 amino acids. CDR3 sequence (DNA): TGTGCCAGCAGCGTAGATAGTTCGCGGAGTTCCATGAACACTGAAGCTTTCTTT. Amino acid sequence: CASSVDSSRSSMNTEAFF.

This clone was observed a single time. The V call is TRBV4-3, the J call TRBJ2-1, with D maybe TRBD1 (5 bases). Trimming shortened V by 4 bases and J by 2 bases, and 9 bases separated the two germline ends. This CDR3 is built from 14 residues. The V gene's germline CDR1 is LGHNA and CDR2 YSLEER. The DNA of the CDR3 is TGCGCCAGCAGCCCCAGGGTAGCCTACAATGAGCAGTTCTTC. Residues: CASSPRVAYNEQFF.